What follows describes a single TCR beta chain. The data were obtained in a study of blood T cell repertoires in COVID-19. Clones were sequenced by immunoSEQ multiplex PCR, and TCRdb holds only the in-frame ones, with some missing. Among 95,000 to 110,000 clones listed, more than 75% were seen once. Trimming took off 6 bases at V and 2 bases at J, with 11 bases between the two ends. This CDR3 spans 13 amino acids. CDR1 is SGHRS and CDR2 is YFSETQ in the germline V gene. Sequenced: peripheral blood. V and J are TRBV5-1 and TRBJ1-1, with D hard to call. This receptor was taken from a man in his fifties or sixties with acute or convalescent COVID-19. CDR3 sequence reads: CASTNTANTEAFF. CDR3 nucleotide sequence: TGCGCCAGCACCAATACAGCAAACACTGAAGCTTTCTTT. Full variable domain (remainder filled in from reference TRBV5-1 and TRBJ1-1): KAGVTQTPRYLIKTRGQQVTLSCSPISGHRSVSWYQQTPGQGLQFLFEYFSETQRNKGNFPGRFSGRQFSNSRSEMNVSTLELGDSALYLCASTNTANTEAFFGQGTRLTVV.